This T cell receptor beta chain was identified during a study of cytomegalovirus exposure and HLA in healthy donors. Details on this clone: Its target is not known.

Losses at the gene ends were 4 bases for V and 4 bases for J; bases not matched to a gene: 6. The CDR3 consists of 15 residues. The V gene's germline CDR1 is ENHRY and CDR2 SYGVKD. The PCR ran on 60 Vbeta and 13 Jbeta primers. Profiled with immunoSEQ multiplex PCR; TCRdb holds only in-frame clones, not every one. The sample holds 90,000 or so clones, roughly four fifths seen once. Whole-study findings and limits: As a later analysis revealed, most CMV-associated TCR beta chains appeared HLA-restricted.

This sequence originates from a man in his thirties or forties in good health and CMV-seropositive. Sequencing was carried out using PBMCs. V usage is TRBV10-3 and J usage is TRBJ1-4, with TRBD1 matching 7 bases. The CDR3 nucleotides read TGTGCCATCAGTGCACGGACAGGCATTAATGAAAAACTGTTTTTT. Its translation: CAISARTGINEKLFF.